A selection of T cell receptor beta chains follows, all from one sample in a study of blood T cell repertoires in COVID-19. Only in-frame clones appear in the TCRdb table, and some are missing; sequencing was by immunoSEQ multiplex PCR. The table has roughly 54,000 clones, around 84% seen once. The source material was peripheral blood. The source of these receptors is a man between 45 and 60 years old with acute or convalescent COVID-19. Both conserved end residues are part of each CDR3. The order of the fields is V gene, clone size, CDR3 length, D gene, J gene, CDR3 protein, CDR3 DNA. A D gene is named only where the DNA matches it firmly. Clone sizes are given selectively: once, few, many, or a class where the clone is expanded.

TRBV5-4	-	15	-	TRBJ1-2	CASSRWGPTNYGYTF	TGTGCCAGCAGCAGGTGGGGGCCAACTAACTATGGCTACACCTTC
TRBV11-1	-	14	TRBD1	TRBJ1-4	CASSRDRGSEKLFF	TGTGCCAGCAGCCGCGACAGGGGCAGTGAAAAACTGTTTTTT
TRBV19	-	13	-	TRBJ2-3	CASSMSGTDTQYF	TGTGCCAGTAGTATGTCCGGCACAGATACGCAGTATTTT
TRBV2	-	16	TRBD1	TRBJ2-2	CATGQENNANTGELFF	TGTGCCACCGGACAGGAAAACAACGCGAACACCGGGGAGCTGTTTTTT
TRBV6-1	-	16	TRBD2	TRBJ2-2	CASSEPGLADTGELFF	TGTGCCAGCAGTGAACCGGGACTAGCGGACACCGGGGAGCTGTTTTTT
TRBV28	-	13	-	TRBJ2-2	CASSFRVTGELFF	TGTGCCAGCAGTTTCAGGGTCACCGGGGAGCTGTTTTTT
TRBV7-6	-	17	-	TRBJ2-1	CASSLEYRSSSYNEQFF	TGTGCCAGCAGCTTAGAGTATCGGAGTAGCTCCTACAATGAGCAGTTCTTC
TRBV7-8	-	15	-	TRBJ1-5	CASSLWGGGNQPQHF	TGTGCCAGCAGCTTATGGGGGGGCGGCAATCAGCCCCAGCATTTT
TRBV25-1	-	14	TRBD1	TRBJ1-2	CASSEPGGNYGYTF	TGTGCCAGCAGTGAACCAGGGGGCAACTATGGCTACACCTTC
TRBV7-2	-	17	-	TRBJ1-4	CASSLPTDKAPNEKLFF	TGTGCCAGCAGCTTACCTACTGACAAGGCTCCTAATGAAAAACTGTTTTTT
TRBV19	-	13	TRBD1	TRBJ2-3	CASTTGHTDTQYF	TGTGCCAGTACGACAGGGCACACAGATACGCAGTATTTT
TRBV7-3	-	12	-	TRBJ2-1	CASSMSGNEQFF	TGTGCCAGCAGCATGAGCGGGAATGAGCAGTTCTTC
TRBV12-3/TRBV12-4	-	13	-	TRBJ2-7	CASSLTVTYEQYF	TGTGCCAGCAGTTTGACAGTTACCTACGAGCAGTACTTC
TRBV30	-	15	TRBD2	TRBJ2-5	CAWSRLAGGRETQYF	TGTGCCTGGAGCCGACTAGCGGGGGGGCGGGAGACCCAGTACTTC
TRBV7-2	-	16	-	TRBJ1-6	CASSLEAEAYNSPLHF	TGTGCCAGCAGCTTAGAGGCGGAGGCGTATAATTCACCCCTCCACTTT
TRBV19	-	14	TRBD1	TRBJ2-5	CASSIGTGEETQYF	TGTGCCAGTAGTATAGGGACAGGGGAAGAGACCCAGTACTTC
TRBV30	-	15	TRBD1	TRBJ1-5	CAWSAGQRSDQPQHF	TGTGCCTGGAGCGCGGGACAGCGGTCGGATCAGCCCCAGCATTTT
TRBV4-1	once	14	-	TRBJ2-5	CASRPSLAPETQYF	TGCGCCAGCAGACCCTCCCTAGCGCCAGAGACCCAGTACTTC
TRBV10-3	-	15	-	TRBJ1-5	CAISGNRDSNQPQHF	TGTGCCATCAGTGGAAACAGAGATAGCAATCAGCCCCAGCATTTT
TRBV9	-	14	TRBD2	TRBJ2-1	CASSAGTSGGEQFF	TGTGCCAGCAGCGCCGGGACTAGCGGGGGAGAGCAGTTCTTC
TRBV18	-	15	TRBD1	TRBJ2-7	CASSPVGDRVNEQYF	TGTGCCAGCTCACCGGTAGGCGACAGGGTAAACGAGCAGTACTTC
TRBV3-1/TRBV3-2	few	14	TRBD2	TRBJ2-1	CASSSTSGTAEQFF	TGTGCCAGCAGCTCGACTAGCGGGACCGCCGAGCAGTTCTTC
TRBV5-1	-	16	TRBD2	TRBJ2-1	CASSFGTSGTYNEQFF	TGCGCCAGCAGCTTCGGGACTAGCGGAACCTACAATGAGCAGTTCTTC
TRBV19	once	16	-	TRBJ1-5	CASSIGAGVLNQPQHF	TGTGCCAGTAGTATAGGTGCCGGGGTCCTCAATCAGCCCCAGCATTTT
TRBV27	-	19	-	TRBJ2-3	CASSSLSRDFLTSTDTQYF	TGTGCCAGCAGTTCCCTCTCCAGGGACTTTTTAACTAGCACAGATACGCAGTATTTT
TRBV18	-	14	-	TRBJ2-5	CASSPPASQETQYF	TGTGCCAGCTCACCACCGGCCAGCCAAGAGACCCAGTACTTC
TRBV7-9	-	14	TRBD1	TRBJ1-6	CASSRTGEGSPLHF	TGTGCCAGCAGCCGGACAGGGGAGGGATCACCCCTCCACTTT
TRBV19	-	15	-	TRBJ2-1	CASSLIRVARNEQFF	TGTGCCAGTAGCCTAATCAGGGTCGCGCGAAATGAGCAGTTCTTC
TRBV7-9	-	14	-	TRBJ2-7	CASSLAHRAHEQYF	TGTGCCAGCAGCTTAGCTCACAGGGCCCACGAGCAGTACTTC
TRBV3-1/TRBV3-2	few	13	-	TRBJ1-1	CASSHRTVSEAFF	TGTGCCAGCAGCCACCGGACAGTTTCTGAAGCTTTCTTT
TRBV10-3	-	14	-	TRBJ1-1	CAISAFGGDTEAFF	TGTGCCATCAGTGCGTTTGGAGGGGACACTGAAGCTTTCTTT
TRBV6-2/TRBV6-3	-	15	-	TRBJ2-3	CASSPRLEWSDTQYF	TGTGCCAGCAGTCCCCGACTAGAATGGTCAGATACGCAGTATTTT
TRBV9	-	17	TRBD2	TRBJ2-5	CASSATTSGGAQETQYF	TGTGCCAGCAGCGCCACGACTAGCGGGGGAGCACAAGAGACCCAGTACTTC
TRBV19	-	13	-	TRBJ1-2	CASSETEDYGYTF	TGTGCCAGTAGTGAGACAGAAGACTATGGCTACACCTTC
TRBV3-1/TRBV3-2	-	16	TRBD2	TRBJ2-3	CASSQDLGLAADTQYF	TGTGCCAGCAGCCAAGACTTGGGACTAGCGGCAGATACGCAGTATTTT
TRBV14	-	14	-	TRBJ1-4	CASSQVDLGEKLFF	TGTGCCAGCAGCCAAGTGGACTTAGGAGAAAAACTGTTTTTT
TRBV5-6	-	15	TRBD1	TRBJ2-1	CASSYRGLTYNEQFF	TGTGCCAGCAGCTACAGGGGGCTCACCTACAATGAGCAGTTCTTC
TRBV4-2	-	13	-	TRBJ2-7	CASSQGEVGEQYF	TGTGCCAGCAGCCAAGGGGAGGTGGGCGAGCAGTACTTC
TRBV5-1	-	16	TRBD2	TRBJ2-5	CASSLAASGVQETQYF	TGCGCCAGCAGCTTGGCGGCTAGCGGAGTACAAGAGACCCAGTACTTC
TRBV5-1	-	15	-	TRBJ2-5	CASCPFLGDRETQYF	TGCGCCAGCTGCCCATTTCTAGGGGATCGAGAGACCCAGTACTTC
TRBV15	once	15	-	TRBJ1-3	CATSRGPSGGNTIYF	TGTGCCACCAGCAGAGGACCCTCAGGGGGAAACACCATATATTTT
TRBV7-6	-	15	-	TRBJ2-7	CASSLAGTSSYEQYF	TGTGCCAGCAGCTTAGCGGGGACTTCCTCCTACGAGCAGTACTTC
TRBV7-9	-	18	TRBD1	TRBJ1-1	CASRGGPGQGFWDTEAFF	TGTGCCAGCAGGGGTGGCCCGGGACAGGGTTTTTGGGACACTGAAGCTTTCTTT
TRBV7-2	-	17	-	TRBJ1-2	CASSHLGRNIANYGYTF	TGTGCCAGCAGTCACCTAGGCAGAAACATAGCTAACTATGGCTACACCTTC
TRBV27	once	16	-	TRBJ2-1	CASSQPPRPLANEQFF	TGTGCCAGCAGTCAGCCCCCCCGGCCTCTAGCCAATGAGCAGTTCTTC
TRBV19	-	12	-	TRBJ1-5	CASSIQNQPQHF	TGTGCCAGTAGTATCCAGAATCAGCCCCAGCATTTT
TRBV10-3	-	15	-	TRBJ1-1	CAITGTLGRNTEAFF	TGTGCCATCACTGGGACACTGGGTAGGAACACTGAAGCTTTCTTT
TRBV2	once	12	TRBD1	TRBJ1-1	CASRGQDTEAFF	TGTGCCAGCAGGGGACAGGACACTGAAGCTTTCTTT
TRBV6-2/TRBV6-3	-	15	TRBD1	TRBJ2-6	CASSLTGSGANVLTF	TGTGCCAGCAGTCTGACAGGGAGTGGGGCCAACGTCCTGACTTTC
TRBV2	-	15	TRBD1	TRBJ1-3	CASRLQGRDGNTIYF	TGTGCCAGCAGGTTACAGGGGAGAGATGGAAACACCATATATTTT
TRBV7-2	-	17	TRBD2	TRBJ2-5	CASSLLGGAKYQETQYF	TGTGCCAGCAGCCTTCTCGGGGGGGCCAAGTACCAAGAGACCCAGTACTTC
TRBV15	-	13	-	TRBJ1-1	CATSAPMNTEAFF	TGTGCCACCAGCGCACCTATGAACACTGAAGCTTTCTTT
TRBV27	-	14	-	TRBJ2-5	CASSPTVLQETQYF	TGTGCCAGCAGTCCGACAGTTCTCCAAGAGACCCAGTACTTC